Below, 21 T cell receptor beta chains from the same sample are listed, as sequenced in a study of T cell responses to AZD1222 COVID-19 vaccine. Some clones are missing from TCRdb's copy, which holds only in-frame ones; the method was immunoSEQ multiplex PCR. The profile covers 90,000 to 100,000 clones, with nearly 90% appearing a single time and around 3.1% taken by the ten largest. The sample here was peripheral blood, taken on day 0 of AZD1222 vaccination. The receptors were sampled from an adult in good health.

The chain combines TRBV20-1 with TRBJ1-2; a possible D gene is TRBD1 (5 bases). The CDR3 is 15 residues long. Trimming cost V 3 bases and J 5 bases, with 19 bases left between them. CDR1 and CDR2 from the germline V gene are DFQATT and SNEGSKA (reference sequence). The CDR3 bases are TGCAGTGCTAGTAATCCCGGCGGGGGAGGGTATGGCTACACCTTC. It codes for CSASNPGGGGYGYTF.

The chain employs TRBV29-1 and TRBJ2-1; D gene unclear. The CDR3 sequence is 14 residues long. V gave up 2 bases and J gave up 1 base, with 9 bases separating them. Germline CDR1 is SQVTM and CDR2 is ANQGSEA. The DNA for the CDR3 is TGCAGCGTTGAACCCCGTAGATCCTACAATGAGCAGTTCTTC. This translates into CSVEPRRSYNEQFF.

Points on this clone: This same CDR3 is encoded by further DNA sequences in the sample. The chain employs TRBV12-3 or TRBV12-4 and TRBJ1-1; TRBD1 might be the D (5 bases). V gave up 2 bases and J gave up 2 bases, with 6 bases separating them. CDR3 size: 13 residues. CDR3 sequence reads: CASSLQGNTEAFF. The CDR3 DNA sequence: TGTGCCAGCAGTTTACAGGGAAACACTGAAGCTTTCTTT.

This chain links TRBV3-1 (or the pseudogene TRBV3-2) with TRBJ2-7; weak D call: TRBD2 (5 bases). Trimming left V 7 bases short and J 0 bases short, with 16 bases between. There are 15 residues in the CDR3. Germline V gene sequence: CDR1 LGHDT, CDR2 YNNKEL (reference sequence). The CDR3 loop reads CASTRGRAGSYEQYF. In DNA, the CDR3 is TGTGCCAGCACCCGGGGTAGGGCGGGCTCCTACGAGCAGTACTTC.

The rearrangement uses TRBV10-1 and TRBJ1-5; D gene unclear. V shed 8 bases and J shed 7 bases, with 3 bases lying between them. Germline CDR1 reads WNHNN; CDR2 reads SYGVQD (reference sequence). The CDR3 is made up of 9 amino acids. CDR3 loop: CASEQPQHF. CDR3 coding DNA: TGCGCCAGCGAGCAGCCCCAGCATTTT.

The CDR3 spells CARSLGLSVRYEQYF. The CDR3 DNA reads TGTGCCAGAAGCTTGGGCCTCTCAGTAAGGTACGAGCAGTACTTC. The chain links TRBV5-3 to TRBJ2-7; D unclear. TRBV5-3 is an ORF; its function is uncertain. V lost 0 bases, J lost 4 bases, and 14 bases lay in between. CDR3 length equals 15 residues.

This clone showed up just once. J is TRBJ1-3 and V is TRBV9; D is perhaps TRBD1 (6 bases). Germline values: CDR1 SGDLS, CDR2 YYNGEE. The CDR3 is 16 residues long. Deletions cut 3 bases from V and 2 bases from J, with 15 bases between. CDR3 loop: CASSDNPGAPGNTIYF. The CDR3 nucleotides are TGTGCCAGCAGCGATAACCCGGGGGCGCCTGGAAACACCATATATTTT.

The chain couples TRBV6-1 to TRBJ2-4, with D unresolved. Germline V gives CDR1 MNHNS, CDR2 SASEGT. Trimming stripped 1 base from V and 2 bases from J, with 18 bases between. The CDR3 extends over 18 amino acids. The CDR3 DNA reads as TGTGCCAGCAGTGAAGGACCCGGAGCTGATCCTTCCAAAAACATTCAGTACTTC. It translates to CASSEGPGADPSKNIQYF.

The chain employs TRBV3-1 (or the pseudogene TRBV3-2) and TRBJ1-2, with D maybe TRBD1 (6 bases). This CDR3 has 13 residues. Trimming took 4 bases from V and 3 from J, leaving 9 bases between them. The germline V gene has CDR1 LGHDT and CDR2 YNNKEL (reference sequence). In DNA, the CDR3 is TGTGCCAGCAGCCCACAGGGTCACTATGGCTACACCTTC. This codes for CASSPQGHYGYTF.

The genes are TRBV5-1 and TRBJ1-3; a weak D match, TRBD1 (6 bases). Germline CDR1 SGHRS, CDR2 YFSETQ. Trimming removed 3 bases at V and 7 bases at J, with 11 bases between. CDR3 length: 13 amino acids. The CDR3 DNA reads TGCGCCAGCAGCTCAGGGGTAGGGAACACCATATATTTT. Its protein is CASSSGVGNTIYF.

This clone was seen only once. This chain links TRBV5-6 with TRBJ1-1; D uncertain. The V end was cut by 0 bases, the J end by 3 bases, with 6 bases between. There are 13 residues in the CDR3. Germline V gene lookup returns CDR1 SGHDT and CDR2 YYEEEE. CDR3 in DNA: TGTGCCAGCAGCTTGGGGAGGCACACTGAAGCTTTCTTT. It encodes CASSLGRHTEAFF.

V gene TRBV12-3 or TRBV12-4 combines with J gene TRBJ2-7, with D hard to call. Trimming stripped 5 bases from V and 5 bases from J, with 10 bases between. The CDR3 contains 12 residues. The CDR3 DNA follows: TGTGCCAGCAGTCCCCACTTTGACGAGCAGTACTTC. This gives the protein CASSPHFDEQYF.

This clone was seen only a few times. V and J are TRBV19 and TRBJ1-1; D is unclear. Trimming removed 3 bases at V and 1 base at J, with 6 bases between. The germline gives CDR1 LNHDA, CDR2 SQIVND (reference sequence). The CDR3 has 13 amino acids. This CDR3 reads CASSIYKNTEAFF. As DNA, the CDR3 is TGTGCCAGTAGTATTTATAAGAACACTGAAGCTTTCTTT.

The CDR3 sequence is CASSFLPGLGNQPQHF. The CDR3 DNA reads TGTGCCAGCAGTTTTTTGCCGGGGTTGGGGAATCAGCCCCAGCATTTT. This rearrangement joins TRBV28 to TRBJ1-5; D uncertain. Trimming removed 3 bases from V and 4 bases from J, with 16 bases in between. Germline CDR1 reads MDHEN; CDR2 reads SYDVKM. The CDR3 spans 16 residues. Based on the CDR3 plus reference TRBV28 and TRBJ1-5, the full variable domain is DVKVTQSSRYLVKRTGEKVFLECVQDMDHENMFWYRQDPGLGLRLIYFSYDVKMKEKGDIPEGYSVSREKKERFSLILESASTNQTSMYLCASSFLPGLGNQPQHFGDGTRLSIL.

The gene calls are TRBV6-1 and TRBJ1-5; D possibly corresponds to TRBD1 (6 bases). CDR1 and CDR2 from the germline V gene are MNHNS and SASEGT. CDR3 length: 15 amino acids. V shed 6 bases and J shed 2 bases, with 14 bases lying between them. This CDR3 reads CASRGGGGGNQPQHF. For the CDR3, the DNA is TGTGCCAGCAGGGGAGGAGGGGGGGGCAATCAGCCCCAGCATTTT.

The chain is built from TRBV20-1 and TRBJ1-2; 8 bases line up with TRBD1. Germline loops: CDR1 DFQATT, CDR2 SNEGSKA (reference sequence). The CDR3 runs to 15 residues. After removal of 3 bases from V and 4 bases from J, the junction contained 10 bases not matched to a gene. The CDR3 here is CSASTGGTTTYGYTF. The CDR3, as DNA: TGCAGTGCTAGTACAGGGGGTACGACTACCTATGGCTACACCTTC.

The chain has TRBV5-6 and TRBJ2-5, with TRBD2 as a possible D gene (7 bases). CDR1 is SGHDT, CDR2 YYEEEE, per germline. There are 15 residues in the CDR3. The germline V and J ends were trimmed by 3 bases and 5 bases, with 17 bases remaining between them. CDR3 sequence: CASSYTQGAGETQYF. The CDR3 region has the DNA TGTGCCAGCAGCTACACACAGGGAGCGGGGGAGACCCAGTACTTC. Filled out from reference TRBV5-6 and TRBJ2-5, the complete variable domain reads DAGVTQSPTHLIKTRGQQVTLRCSPKSGHDTVSWYQQALGQGPQFIFQYYEEEERQRGNFPDRFSGHQFPNYSSELNVNALLLGDSALYLCASSYTQGAGETQYFGPGTRLLVL.

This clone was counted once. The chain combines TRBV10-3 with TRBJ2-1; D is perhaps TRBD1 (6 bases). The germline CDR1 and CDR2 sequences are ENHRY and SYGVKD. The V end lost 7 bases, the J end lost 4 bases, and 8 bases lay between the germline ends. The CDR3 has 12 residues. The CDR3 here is CAITDSYNEQFF. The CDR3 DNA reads TGTGCCATCACGGACAGTTACAATGAGCAGTTCTTC.

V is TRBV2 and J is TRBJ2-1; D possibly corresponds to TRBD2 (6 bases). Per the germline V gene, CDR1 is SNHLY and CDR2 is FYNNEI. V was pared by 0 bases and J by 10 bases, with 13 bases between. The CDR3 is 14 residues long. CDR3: CASSEAPLTREQFF. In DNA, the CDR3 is TGTGCCAGCAGTGAAGCGCCCCTGACTAGGGAGCAGTTCTTC.

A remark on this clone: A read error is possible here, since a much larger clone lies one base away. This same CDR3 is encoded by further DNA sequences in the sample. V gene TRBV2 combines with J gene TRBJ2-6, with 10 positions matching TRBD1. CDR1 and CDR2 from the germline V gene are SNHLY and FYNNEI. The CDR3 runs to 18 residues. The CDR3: CASTSLGTGVSGANVLTF. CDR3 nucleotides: TGTGCCAGCACCTCGCTGGGGACAGGGGTTTCCGGGGCTAACGTCCTGACTTTC.

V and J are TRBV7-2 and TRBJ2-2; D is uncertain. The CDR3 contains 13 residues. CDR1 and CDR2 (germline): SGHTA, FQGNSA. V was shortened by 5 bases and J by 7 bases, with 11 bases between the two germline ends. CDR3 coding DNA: TGTGCCAGCAGCCTGCTTGACTTCGGGGAGCTGTTTTTT. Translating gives CASSLLDFGELFF.